Shown below are 13 T cell receptor beta chains from a single sample sequenced in a study of tumor-infiltrating lymphocytes in localized non-small cell lung cancer. Only in-frame clones appear in the TCRdb table, and some are missing; sequencing was by immunoSEQ multiplex PCR. The sample holds roughly 7,000 clones, less than 70% seen once. Sequences were obtained from uninvolved lung tissue not adjacent to the tumor. The source of these receptors is a human donor with non-small cell lung cancer.

This clone was seen more than once but under ten times. The V and J genes are TRBV30 and TRBJ2-1, with TRBD2 as a possible D gene (6 bases). V was shortened by 2 bases and J by 5 bases, with 28 bases between the two germline ends. The V gene's germline CDR1 is GTSNPN and CDR2 SVGIG (reference sequence). The CDR3 length is 19 residues. The CDR3 protein is CAWSIEWGGTSKNDNEQFF. The CDR3 DNA reads as TGTGCCTGGAGTATTGAGTGGGGCGGGACCTCAAAAAACGACAATGAGCAGTTCTTC. The whole variable domain, filled in from reference TRBV30 and TRBJ2-1, reads SQTIHQWPATLVQPVGSPLSLECTVEGTSNPNLYWYRQAAGRGLQLLFYSVGIGQISSEVPQNLSASRPQDRQFILSSKKLLLSDSGFYLCAWSIEWGGTSKNDNEQFFGPGTRLTVL.

This chain connects TRBV11-2 to TRBJ1-6, with 7 positions matching TRBD1. V lost 4 bases and J lost 4; bases outside the gene matches: 4. In germline, CDR1 is SGHAT, CDR2 FQNNGV. CDR3 length: 15 amino acids. The chain's CDR3 is CASSSLGQYNSPLHF. CDR3 DNA sequence: TGTGCCAGCAGCTCCCTGGGACAGTATAATTCACCCCTCCACTTT.

This sequence joins TRBV9 and TRBJ1-3; no clear D. V lost 0 bases and J lost 4, with 8 bases in between. The germline V gene encodes CDR1 SGDLS and CDR2 YYNGEE. The CDR3 runs to 14 residues. This CDR3 reads CASSVAGLGNTIYF. DNA of the CDR3: TGTGCCAGCAGCGTAGCAGGTCTGGGAAACACCATATATTTT.

V gene TRBV5-5 combines with J gene TRBJ1-4; D is perhaps TRBD1 (5 bases). Trimming took 4 bases from V and 8 from J, leaving 18 bases between them. CDR3 length equals 15 residues. In germline, CDR1 is SGHKS, CDR2 YYEKEE (reference sequence). The chain's CDR3 is CASSRDGTPGEKLFF. The CDR3 DNA follows: TGTGCCAGCAGCCGGGACGGGACTCCAGGGGAAAAACTGTTTTTT.

The chain links TRBV7-9 to TRBJ2-5, with 9 bases that match TRBD1. Trimming cost V 3 bases and J 5 bases; bases outside gene matches: 10. The CDR3 runs 16 residues. Germline V CDR1 and CDR2: SEHNR, FQNEAQ (reference sequence). Here the CDR3 DNA reads TGTGCCAGCAGCTTTAGGGGGACAGGGCTTGAGGAGACCCAGTACTTC. Its protein is CASSFRGTGLEETQYF.

The rearrangement joins TRBV14 to TRBJ2-7; D is unclear. Deletions cut 3 bases from V and 3 bases from J, with 6 bases between. The CDR3 has 12 residues. Germline CDR1 is SGHDN and CDR2 is FVKESK. The chain's CDR3 is CASSQGGYEQYF. Here the CDR3 DNA reads TGTGCCAGCAGCCAGGGTGGCTACGAGCAGTACTTC. Full variable domain (remainder filled in from reference TRBV14 and TRBJ2-7): EAGVTQFPSHSVIEKGQTVTLRCDPISGHDNLYWYRRVMGKEIKFLLHFVKESKQDESGMPNNRFLAERTGGTYSTLKVQPAELEDSGVYFCASSQGGYEQYFGPGTRLTVT.

V and J are TRBV19 and TRBJ1-2, with 9 bases aligning to TRBD1. The CDR3 length is 14 residues. CDR1 is LNHDA, CDR2 SQIVND, per germline (reference sequence). J was trimmed by 2 bases and V by 3 bases; bases with no gene match: 1. As DNA, the CDR3 is TGTGCCAGTAGTATCGGACAGGGGAACTATGGCTACACCTTC. It specifies CASSIGQGNYGYTF.

V is TRBV19 and J is TRBJ1-4; D unresolved. Germline V gives CDR1 LNHDA, CDR2 SQIVND (reference sequence). Trimming shortened V by 2 bases and J by 5 bases, and 6 bases separated the two germline ends. The CDR3 has 13 amino acids. DNA for the CDR3: TGTGCCAGTAGTATATTCGACAATGAAAAACTGTTTTTT. It encodes CASSIFDNEKLFF.

V usage is TRBV19 and J usage is TRBJ2-7; D is ambiguous. This CDR3 contains 13 residues. The germline V and J ends were trimmed by 4 bases and 3 bases, with 10 bases remaining between them. CDR1 and CDR2 (germline): LNHDA, SQIVND (reference sequence). Here the CDR3 DNA reads TGTGCCAGTAGTACCGGACGGGTCTACGAGCAGTACTTC. Translation gives CASSTGRVYEQYF.

This clone occurred once. The J gene is TRBJ1-2, the V gene TRBV7-2, with D perhaps TRBD1 (6 bases). V lost 4 bases and J lost 6, with 15 bases in between. Germline V gives CDR1 SGHTA, CDR2 FQGNSA. There are 14 residues in the CDR3. Here the CDR3 reads CASSSAPGGHGYTF. In DNA, the CDR3 is TGTGCCAGCAGCTCCGCACCGGGGGGGCATGGCTACACCTTC.

This clone was counted between two and nine times. The CDR3 spells CASSIEVRDYMGYTF. CDR3 DNA: TGTGCCAGTAGTATAGAGGTTAGGGATTACATGGGCTACACCTTC. J is TRBJ1-2 and V is TRBV19; D ambiguous. In germline, CDR1 is LNHDA, CDR2 SQIVND (reference sequence). V lost 0 bases, J lost 8 bases, and 16 bases lay in between. CDR3 length: 15 residues.

The rearrangement links TRBV5-1 to TRBJ1-4; D gene ambiguous. V lost 0 bases and J lost 3, with 9 bases in between. The CDR3 runs 15 residues. Germline CDR1 SGHRS, CDR2 YFSETQ. DNA for the CDR3: TGCGCCAGCAGCTTGGAAAGCCCTCCTAATGAAAAACTGTTTTTT. Translated: CASSLESPPNEKLFF.

The chain employs TRBV4-1 and TRBJ2-1; 7 positions agree with TRBD2. The germline V gene has CDR1 MGHRA and CDR2 YSYEKL. The CDR3 sequence is 16 residues long. Trimming took 2 bases from V and 4 from J; bases not matched to a gene: 8. This CDR3 reads CASSQIRDYPYNEQFF. CDR3 DNA sequence: TGCGCCAGCAGCCAAATTCGGGACTACCCGTACAATGAGCAGTTCTTC.